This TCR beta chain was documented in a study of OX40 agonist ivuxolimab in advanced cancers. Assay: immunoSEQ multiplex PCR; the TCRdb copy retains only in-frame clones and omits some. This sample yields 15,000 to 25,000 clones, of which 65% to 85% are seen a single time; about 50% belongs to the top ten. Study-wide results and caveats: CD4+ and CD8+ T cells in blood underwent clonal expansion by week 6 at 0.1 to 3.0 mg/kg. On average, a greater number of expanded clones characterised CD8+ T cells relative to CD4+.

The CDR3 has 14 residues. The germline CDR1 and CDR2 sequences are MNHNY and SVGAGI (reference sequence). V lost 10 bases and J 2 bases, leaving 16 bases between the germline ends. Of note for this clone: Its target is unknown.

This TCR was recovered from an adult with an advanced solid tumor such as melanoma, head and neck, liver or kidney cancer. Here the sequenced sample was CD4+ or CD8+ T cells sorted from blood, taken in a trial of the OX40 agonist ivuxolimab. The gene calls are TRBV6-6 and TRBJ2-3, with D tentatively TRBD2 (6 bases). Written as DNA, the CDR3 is TGTGCCACCTACTTGCGGGGAGACACAGATACGCAGTATTTT. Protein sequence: CATYLRGDTDTQYF.